This T cell receptor beta chain was sequenced during a study of shared clonotypes between healthy human individuals. Germline V gene lookup returns CDR1 SGHTA and CDR2 FQGTGA. The CDR3 has 15 residues. The V gene lost 2 bases and the J gene lost 10 bases, with 17 bases spanning the gap. Clones were sequenced by immunoSEQ multiplex PCR, and TCRdb holds only the in-frame ones, with some missing. The data show over 2 million clones, about 95% seen once. CD45RO-negative CD8 cells positively selected for CCR7 made up the naive population, which excluded terminally differentiated effector memory CD45RA+ cells.

This TCR came from a man younger than 35 in good health. The genes are TRBV7-3 and TRBJ1-4, with a tentative D call TRBD1 (5 bases). Sequencing used naive CD8+ T cells sorted from blood. CDR3 coding DNA: TGTGCCAGCAGCTTATGTCGGAGGGGTTGCGGAAAACTGTTTTTT. Residues: CASSLCRRGCGKLFF. Variable domain in full (rest from reference TRBV7-3 and TRBJ1-4): GAGVSQTPSNKVTEKGKYVELRCDPISGHTALYWYRQSLGQGPEFLIYFQGTGAADDSGLPNDRFFAVRPEGSVSTLKIQRTERGDSAVYLCASSLCRRGCGKLFFGSGTQLSVL.